This T cell receptor beta chain was found in a study of identical twins. This clonotype was picked up a small number of times. Germline values: CDR1 MNHEY, CDR2 SVGEGT. The CDR3 is made up of 15 amino acids. The V gene end was trimmed by 0 bases and the J gene end by 5 bases; junction bases not matched to a gene: 5. Via MiXCR, TCRdb re-called the 5' RACE reads, giving one row per CDR3 protein. The sample has 690,000 or so distinct CDR3 sequences, approximately 6.1% seen once. The material sequenced was naive T cells sorted from blood. The receptor was derived from a man in his late teens or twenties in good health. The chain joins TRBV6-2 or TRBV6-3 to TRBJ2-5; TRBD2 agrees at 8 bases. The CDR3 sequence: CASSYSSGSMETQYF. The CDR3, as DNA: TGTGCCAGCAGTTACTCGAGCGGGAGTATGGAGACCCAGTACTTC.